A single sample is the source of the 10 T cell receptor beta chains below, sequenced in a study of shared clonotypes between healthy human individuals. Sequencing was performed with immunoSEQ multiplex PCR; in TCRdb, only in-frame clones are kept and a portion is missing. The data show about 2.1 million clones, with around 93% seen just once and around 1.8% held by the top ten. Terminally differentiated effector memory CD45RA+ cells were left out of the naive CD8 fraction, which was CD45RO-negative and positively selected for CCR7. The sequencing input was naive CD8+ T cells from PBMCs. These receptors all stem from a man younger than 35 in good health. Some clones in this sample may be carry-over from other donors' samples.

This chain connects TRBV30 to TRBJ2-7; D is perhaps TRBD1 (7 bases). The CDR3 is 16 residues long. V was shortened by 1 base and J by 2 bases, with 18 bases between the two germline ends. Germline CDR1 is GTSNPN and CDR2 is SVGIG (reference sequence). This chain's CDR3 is CAWSGQGGLNPYEQYF. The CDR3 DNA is TGTGCCTGGAGTGGACAGGGAGGATTAAACCCCTACGAGCAGTACTTC.

The CDR3 DNA sequence: TGTGCCAGCAGCTTAGCCCGACTAGCGGGGAGGACCGGGGAGCTGTTTTTT. This encodes CASSLARLAGRTGELFF. The rearrangement uses TRBV11-2 and TRBJ2-2; 11 positions match TRBD2. V shed 1 base and J 5 bases; nucleotides not matched to a gene: 6. CDR3 size: 17 residues. Germline CDR1 SGHAT, CDR2 FQNNGV. Full variable domain (outside the CDR3, taken from reference TRBV11-2 and TRBJ2-2): EAGVAQSPRYKIIEKRQSVAFWCNPISGHATLYWYQQILGQGPKLLIQFQNNGVVDDSQLPKDRFSAERLKGVDSTLKIQPAKLEDSAVYLCASSLARLAGRTGELFFGEGSRLTVL.

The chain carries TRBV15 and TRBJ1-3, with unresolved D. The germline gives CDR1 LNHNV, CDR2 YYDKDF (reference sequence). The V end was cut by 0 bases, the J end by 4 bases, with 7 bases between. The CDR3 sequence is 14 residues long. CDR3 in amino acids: CATSRERTGNTIYF. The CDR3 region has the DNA TGTGCCACCAGCAGAGAACGGACCGGAAACACCATATATTTT. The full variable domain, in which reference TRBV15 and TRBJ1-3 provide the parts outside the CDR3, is DAMVIQNPRYQVTQFGKPVTLSCSQTLNHNVMYWYQQKSSQAPKLLFHYYDKDFNNEADTPDNFQSRRPNTSFCFLDIRSPGLGDTAMYLCATSRERTGNTIYFGEGSWLTVV.

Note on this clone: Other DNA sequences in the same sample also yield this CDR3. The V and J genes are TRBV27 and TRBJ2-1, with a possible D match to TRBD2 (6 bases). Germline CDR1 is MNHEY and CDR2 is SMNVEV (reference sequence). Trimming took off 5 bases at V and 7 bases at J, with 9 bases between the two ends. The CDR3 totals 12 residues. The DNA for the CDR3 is TGTGCCAGCAGTCCGGGACTTAATGAGCAGTTCTTC. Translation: CASSPGLNEQFF.

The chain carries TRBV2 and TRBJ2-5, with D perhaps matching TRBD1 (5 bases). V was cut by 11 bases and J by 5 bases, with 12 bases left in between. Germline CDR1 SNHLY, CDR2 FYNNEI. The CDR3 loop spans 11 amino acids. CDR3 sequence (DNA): TGTGCCTCATGGGGCAGGGAGACCCAGTACTTC. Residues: CASWGRETQYF.

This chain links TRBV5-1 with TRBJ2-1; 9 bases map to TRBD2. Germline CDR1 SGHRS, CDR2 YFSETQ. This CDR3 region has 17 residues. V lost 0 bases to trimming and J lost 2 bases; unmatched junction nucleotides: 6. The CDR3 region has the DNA TGCGCCAGCAGCTTGGGAGGCGGGAGGGGGCCCTACAATGAGCAGTTCTTC. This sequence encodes CASSLGGGRGPYNEQFF. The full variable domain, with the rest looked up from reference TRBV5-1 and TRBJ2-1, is KAGVTQTPRYLIKTRGQQVTLSCSPISGHRSVSWYQQTPGQGLQFLFEYFSETQRNKGNFPGRFSGRQFSNSRSEMNVSTLELGDSALYLCASSLGGGRGPYNEQFFGPGTRLTVL.

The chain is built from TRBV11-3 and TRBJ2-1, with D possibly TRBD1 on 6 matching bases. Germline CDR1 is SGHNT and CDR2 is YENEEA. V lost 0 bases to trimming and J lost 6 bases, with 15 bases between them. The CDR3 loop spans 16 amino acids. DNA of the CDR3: TGTGCCAGCAGCTTAGAAGGGGGATCAGCGGCCAATGAGCAGTTCTTC. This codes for CASSLEGGSAANEQFF.

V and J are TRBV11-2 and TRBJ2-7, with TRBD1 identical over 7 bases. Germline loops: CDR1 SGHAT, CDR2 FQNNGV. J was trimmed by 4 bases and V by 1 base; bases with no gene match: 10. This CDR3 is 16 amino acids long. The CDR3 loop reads CASSLGLRGRTYEQYF. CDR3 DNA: TGTGCCAGCAGCTTAGGTCTAAGGGGGCGCACGTACGAGCAGTACTTC.

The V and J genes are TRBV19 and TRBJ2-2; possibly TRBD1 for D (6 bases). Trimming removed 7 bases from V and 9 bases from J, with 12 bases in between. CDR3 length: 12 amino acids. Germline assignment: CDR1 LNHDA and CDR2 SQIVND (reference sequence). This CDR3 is CASKGERWELFF. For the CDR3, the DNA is TGTGCCAGTAAGGGGGAAAGGTGGGAGCTGTTTTTT.

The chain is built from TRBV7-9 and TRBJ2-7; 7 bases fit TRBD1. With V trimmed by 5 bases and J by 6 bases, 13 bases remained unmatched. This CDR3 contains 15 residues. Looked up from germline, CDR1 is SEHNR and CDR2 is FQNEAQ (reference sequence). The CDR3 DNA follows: TGTGCCAGCAGCCACTCGACAGGGCGGTACAGCGAGCAGTACTTC. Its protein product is CASSHSTGRYSEQYF. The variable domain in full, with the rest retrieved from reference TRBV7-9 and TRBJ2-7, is DTGVSQNPRHKITKRGQNVTFRCDPISEHNRLYWYRQTLGQGPEFLTYFQNEAQLEKSRLLSDRFSAERPKGSFSTLEIQRTEQGDSAMYLCASSHSTGRYSEQYFGPGTRLTVT.